Reported below is one TCR beta chain. Its antigen is currently not known. Base qualities are missing; no much larger clone stands one base away. CDR1 and CDR2 are read off the germline V gene as LGHNA and YSLEER. From its cysteine to its phenylalanine, the CDR3 spans 17 amino acids. Left in the record is the CDR3 DNA by itself, 51 bases read in frame from the first base. V drops 0 bases and J drops 1 base, leaving 14 bases in between. Collaborating institutions collected whole blood in K2EDTA tubes following their own protocols. For TCRbeta analysis, collaborators shipped samples as frozen whole blood, isolated PBMCs, or DNA extracted from either of those sample types. This sample is drawn from a study of blood T cell repertoires in COVID-19 (TCRdb year 2020). In the study overall: Samples from collaborators originated in the United States, Italy and Spain and spanned both the acute and convalescent phases of COVID-19. The prospective study material was composed of cDNA or gDNA derived from T cells, B-cell-depleted T cells, or PBMCs. Subjects who had been exposed to COVID-19, were actively infected with it, or had recovered from it provided the deeply sampled blood TCRbeta repertoires that made up the dataset. The repertoires were released in a freely available public database intended as a resource for research on the immune response to SARS-CoV-2. The samples were drawn from two sources: the first 160 participants of the ongoing ImmuneRACE study, and over 950 subjects contributed by 6 global collaborators. Nearly every sample came with metadata listing a de-identified subject ID, COVID-19 status, age in years and sex. Where available, HLA class I and class II types were obtained from metadata supplied by the sample provider rather than from assay-based typing.

TCRbeta CDR3 regions were amplified from genomic DNA by means of the immunoSEQ Assay, a bias-controlled multiplex PCR. The authors' pipeline ran thus. The number of nucleated cells in each sample was estimated from the amplification of reference gene primers within the assay. Sequence reads were collapsed and filtered to measure the absolute abundance of every unique TCRbeta CDR3 rearrangement. For each sample, productive Simpson clonality was calculated by taking the square root of Simpson's diversity index across productive rearrangements. The source is immuneACCESS, and TCRdb retained only in-frame sequences with V and J called. Part of the clones is not carried over; for the studies checked, unresolved V genes explain less than half of this, and the remainder is unexplained. The V and J calls and the clone size are those of that table, but D and trimming were determined from the DNA. Present in this sample are 45,000 to 70,000 clones, about 89% of which were seen just once. The top ten clones comprise roughly an eighth of the sample.

General study outcomes and caveats: The quantity of clinical and demographic metadata differed by source and by participant and was supplied without curation.

The TCR comes from a woman aged 60-75 years with active COVID-19. The chain was built from TRBV4-3 and TRBJ2-3, and the D gene may be TRBD2, 5 bases matching. Sequenced: peripheral blood. This receptor carries the CDR3 CASSQDPPTAGTDTQYF. The DNA sequence follows: TGCGCCAGCAGCCAAGATCCCCCTACAGCGGGCACAGATACGCAGTATTTT.